A single TCR beta chain is shown here with its context. Antigen unknown. Sequencing used immunoSEQ multiplex PCR; TCRdb keeps in-frame clones, though not all of them. The table records 45,000 to 60,000 clones, less than 75% of them present only once. The data are from a study of T cell clones after liver transplantation. Whole-study context: Until 12-24 months post-transplant, subjects got standard immunosuppression and no induction. Blood was drawn pre-transplant, before withdrawal, and after full or failed withdrawal.

General study findings and limits: Graft donor-reactive T cells may have migrated into the graft rather than being deleted.

V gave up 5 bases and J gave up 9 bases; unmatched junction bases: 9. Looked up from germline, CDR1 is SGHTA and CDR2 is FQGTGA. This CDR3 spans 15 amino acids. The chain is built from TRBV7-3 and TRBJ2-1; 11 bases match TRBD2. This clonotype originated in a human patient who received a liver transplant. Some T cells may be supplied by the graft donor. The sequences come from CD4+ T cells from blood, collected at the 22-month timepoint. CDR3 amino acids: CASSPSGGQQSEQFF. CDR3 bases: TGTGCCAGCAGCCCTAGCGGGGGGCAGCAATCTGAGCAGTTCTTC.